This is a list of T cell receptor beta chains from one sample in a study of shared clonotypes between healthy human individuals. This table comes from immunoSEQ multiplex PCR, and its TCRdb copy is limited to in-frame clones, with some not included. The sample contains 2 million to 3 million clones, 80% to 95% of which appear only once. The sequencing sample was made of naive CD4+ T cells from PBMCs. The source of these receptors is a man younger than 35 in good health. Some clones in this sample may be carry-over from other donors' samples. CDR3s include the opening cysteine and the closing phenylalanine or tryptophan. The D gene is left open where the match is weak. Size is omitted from some rows. Given values are once, few, many or a class for expanded clones.

size	V	D	J	CDR3	DNA
once	TRBV2	TRBD1	TRBJ2-7	CASKLTGGPYEQYF	TGTGCCAGCAAATTGACAGGGGGACCCTACGAGCAGTACTTC
.	TRBV5-1	.	TRBJ2-7	CASSSAREQYF	TGCGCCAGCAGCTCCGCCCGCGAGCAGTACTTC
.	TRBV5-1	.	TRBJ1-2	CASSSLTGNYGYTF	TGCGCCAGCAGCTCGTTGACAGGAAACTATGGCTACACCTTC
.	TRBV5-1	.	TRBJ1-1	CASSLPTGTPTEAFF	TGCGCCAGCAGCTTGCCAACCGGGACCCCGACTGAAGCTTTCTTT
.	TRBV5-1	TRBD2	TRBJ2-7	CASSYSGDSYEQYF	TGCGCCAGCAGCTATAGCGGGGACTCCTACGAGCAGTACTTC
once	TRBV5-1	.	TRBJ2-2	CASRAGTHTGELFF	TGCGCCAGCAGAGCCGGGACTCACACCGGGGAGCTGTTTTTT
.	TRBV5-1	.	TRBJ2-6	CASTQEPGGANVLTF	TGCGCCAGCACCCAGGAGCCGGGCGGGGCCAACGTCCTGACTTTC
.	TRBV11-3	.	TRBJ2-1	CASSASRVSYNEQFF	TGTGCCAGCAGCGCCTCCCGGGTCTCCTACAATGAGCAGTTCTTC
.	TRBV5-1	.	TRBJ2-6	CASSLGVSGANVLTF	TGCGCCAGCAGCTTGGGCGTATCCGGGGCCAACGTCCTGACTTTC
once	TRBV6-5	TRBD1	TRBJ2-1	CASSDRGLVNEQFF	TGTGCCAGCAGTGATAGGGGGCTCGTCAATGAGCAGTTCTTC
.	TRBV14	TRBD1	TRBJ1-1	CASSQVKGARGTEAFF	TGTGCCAGCAGCCAAGTAAAGGGGGCGCGCGGCACTGAAGCTTTCTTT
.	TRBV28	TRBD2	TRBJ2-3	CASSPTSGRANLADTQYF	TGTGCCAGCAGCCCCACTAGCGGGAGGGCCAACCTGGCAGATACGCAGTATTTT
.	TRBV11-2	.	TRBJ2-3	CASSSRTPDTQYF	TGTGCCAGCAGCTCCCGGACCCCAGATACGCAGTATTTT
.	TRBV5-1	.	TRBJ2-3	CASSLDGGYTDTQYF	TGCGCCAGCAGCTTGGATGGGGGATACACAGATACGCAGTATTTT
once	TRBV7-2	.	TRBJ2-5	CASSEVAGETQYF	TGTGCCAGCAGCGAGGTTGCGGGGGAGACCCAGTACTTC
.	TRBV12-5	TRBD1	TRBJ2-2	CASGLGGPGELFF	TGTGCTAGTGGTCTAGGGGGCCCCGGGGAGCTGTTTTTT
.	TRBV5-4	TRBD1	TRBJ2-3	CASSQGPEQGEDTQYF	TGTGCCAGCAGCCAGGGACCAGAGCAGGGGGAGGATACGCAGTATTTT
.	TRBV7-2	TRBD2	TRBJ2-3	CASSEPGLAYGDTQYF	TGTGCCAGCAGCGAACCGGGACTAGCGTATGGAGATACGCAGTATTTT
.	TRBV14	.	TRBJ2-7	CASSQDWGRKQYF	TGTGCCAGCAGCCAGGATTGGGGCCGTAAGCAGTACTTC
.	TRBV7-3	.	TRBJ1-2	CASSLGGTKANYGYTF	TGTGCCAGCAGCTTAGGCGGAACCAAAGCTAACTATGGCTACACCTTC
few	TRBV14	.	TRBJ1-1	CASKWGMNTEAFF	TGTGCCAGTAAGTGGGGTATGAACACTGAAGCTTTCTTT
few	TRBV6-1	.	TRBJ1-2	CASSEAGGVLNYGYTF	TGTGCCAGCAGTGAAGCTGGAGGAGTTCTTAACTATGGCTACACCTTC
.	TRBV6-1	.	TRBJ2-1	CASSQTRSSYNEQFF	TGTGCCAGCAGCCAAACTAGATCCTCCTACAATGAGCAGTTCTTC
.	TRBV18	.	TRBJ1-5	CASSPLRTASNQPQHF	TGTGCCAGCTCACCTCTACGGACAGCCTCCAATCAGCCCCAGCATTTT
.	TRBV27	.	TRBJ2-1	CASRPRLGVGEQFF	TGTGCCAGCAGACCACGACTAGGGGTGGGTGAGCAGTTCTTC
.	TRBV11-3	TRBD2	TRBJ2-3	CASSFRTSGRSTDTQYF	TGTGCCAGCAGCTTCCGGACTAGCGGGAGGAGCACAGATACGCAGTATTTT
.	TRBV10-1	TRBD1	TRBJ1-1	CASSPTPGQANTEAFF	TGCGCCAGCAGCCCGACTCCGGGACAGGCTAACACTGAAGCTTTCTTT
.	TRBV5-1	TRBD2	TRBJ2-7	CASSLASLAGLYEQYF	TGCGCCAGCAGCTTGGCAAGCCTAGCGGGGCTCTACGAGCAGTACTTC
.	TRBV4-3	TRBD2	TRBJ2-1	CASSRPTSGNHNEQFF	TGCGCCAGCAGCCGCCCGACTAGCGGGAATCACAATGAGCAGTTCTTC
.	TRBV7-2	.	TRBJ1-5	CASSLERRSNQPQHF	TGTGCCAGCAGCTTAGAGCGCAGGAGCAATCAGCCCCAGCATTTT
.	TRBV4-2	TRBD2	TRBJ2-1	CASSQGGDRNEQFF	TGTGCCAGCAGCCAGGGGGGGGATCGGAATGAGCAGTTCTTC